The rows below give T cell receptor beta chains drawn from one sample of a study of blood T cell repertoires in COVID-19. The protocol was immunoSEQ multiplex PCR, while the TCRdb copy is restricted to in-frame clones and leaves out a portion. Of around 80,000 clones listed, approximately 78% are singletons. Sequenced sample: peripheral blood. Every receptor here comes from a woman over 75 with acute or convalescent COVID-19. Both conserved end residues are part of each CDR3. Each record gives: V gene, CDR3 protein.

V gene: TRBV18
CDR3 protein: CASSPVSGQPQHF

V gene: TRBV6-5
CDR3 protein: CASSYIGRGHSYGYTF

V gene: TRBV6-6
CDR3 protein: CASGREGGSYEQYF

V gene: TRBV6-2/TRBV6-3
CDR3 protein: CASSYGQVKIF

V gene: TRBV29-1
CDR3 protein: CSVPLGTGGRKDTQYF

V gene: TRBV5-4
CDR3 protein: CASSPPGQGISYEQYF

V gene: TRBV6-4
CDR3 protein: CASSTPGGYGYTF

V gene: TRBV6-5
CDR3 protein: CASRQGDYGYTF

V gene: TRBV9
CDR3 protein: CASSFQSGSGYTF

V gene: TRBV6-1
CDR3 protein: CASSEQGLYGYTF

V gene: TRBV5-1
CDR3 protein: CASQDSNYGYTF

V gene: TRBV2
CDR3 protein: CASSERVGGRGTDTQYF

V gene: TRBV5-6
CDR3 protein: CASSLDRGQPQHF

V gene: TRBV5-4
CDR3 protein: CASSPAVGGYGYTF

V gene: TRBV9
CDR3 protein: CASSVLGSGGETQYF

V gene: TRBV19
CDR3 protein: CASSIAGLMNTEAFF

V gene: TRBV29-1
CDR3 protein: CSVAGQGGYEQYF